This T cell receptor (beta chain) was sequenced in a study of T cell responses to AZD1222 COVID-19 vaccine. Germline CDR1 is SGDLS and CDR2 is YYNGEE. The CDR3 totals 13 residues. With 1 base removed from V and 5 bases from J, the gap between germline ends came to 9 bases. Clones were sequenced by immunoSEQ multiplex PCR, and TCRdb holds only the in-frame ones, with some missing. This table has some 180,000 clones, just under 95% appearing once. The chain employs TRBV9 and TRBJ1-2; no reliable D call. The origin of this receptor is an adult who received the MenACWY meningococcal vaccine as a control. The sequencing used peripheral blood, collected 28 days after the second dose of the MenACWY control vaccine. CDR3 coding DNA: TGTGCCAGCAGCGTAACAACTCGTTATGGCTACACCTTC. Translating it yields CASSVTTRYGYTF.